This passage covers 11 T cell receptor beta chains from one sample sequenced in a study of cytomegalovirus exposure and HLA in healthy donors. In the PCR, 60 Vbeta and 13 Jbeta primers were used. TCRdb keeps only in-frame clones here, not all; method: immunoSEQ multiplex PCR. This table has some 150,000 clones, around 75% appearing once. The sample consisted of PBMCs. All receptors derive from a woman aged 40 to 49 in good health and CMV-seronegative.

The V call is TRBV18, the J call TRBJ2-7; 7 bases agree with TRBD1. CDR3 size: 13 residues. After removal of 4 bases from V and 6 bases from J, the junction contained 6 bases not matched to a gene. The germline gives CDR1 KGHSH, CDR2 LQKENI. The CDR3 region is CASSLAAGGEQYF. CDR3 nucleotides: TGTGCCAGCTCACTAGCCGCAGGGGGCGAGCAGTACTTC. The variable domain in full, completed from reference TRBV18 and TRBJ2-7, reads NAGVMQNPRHLVRRRGQEARLRCSPMKGHSHVYWYRQLPEEGLKFMVYLQKENIIDESGMPKERFSAEFPKEGPSILRIQQVVRGDSAAYFCASSLAAGGEQYFGPGTRLTVT.

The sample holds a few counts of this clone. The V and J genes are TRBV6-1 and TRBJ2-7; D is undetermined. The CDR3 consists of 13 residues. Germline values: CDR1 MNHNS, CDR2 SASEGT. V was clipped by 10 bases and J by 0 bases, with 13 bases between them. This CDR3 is CAIRPSSSYEQYF. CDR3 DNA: TGTGCCATCAGACCCTCCAGCTCCTACGAGCAGTACTTC.

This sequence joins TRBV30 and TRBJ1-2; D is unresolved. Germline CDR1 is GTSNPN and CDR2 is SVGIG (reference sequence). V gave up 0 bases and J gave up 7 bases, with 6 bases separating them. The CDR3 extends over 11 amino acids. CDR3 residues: CAWSVLAGYTF. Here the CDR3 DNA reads TGTGCCTGGAGTGTACTCGCTGGCTACACCTTC.

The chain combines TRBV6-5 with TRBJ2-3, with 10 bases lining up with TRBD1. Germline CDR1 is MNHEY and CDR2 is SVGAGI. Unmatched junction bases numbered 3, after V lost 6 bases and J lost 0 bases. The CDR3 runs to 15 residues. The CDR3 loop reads CASSWDRGSTDTQYF. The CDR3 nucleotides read TGTGCCAGCAGCTGGGACAGGGGTAGCACAGATACGCAGTATTTT.

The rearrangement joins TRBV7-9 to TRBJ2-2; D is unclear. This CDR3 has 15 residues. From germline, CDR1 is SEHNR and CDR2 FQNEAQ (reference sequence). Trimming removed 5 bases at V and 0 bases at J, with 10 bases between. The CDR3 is CASSPTASNTGELFF. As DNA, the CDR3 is TGTGCCAGCAGCCCGACTGCGTCGAACACCGGGGAGCTGTTTTTT.

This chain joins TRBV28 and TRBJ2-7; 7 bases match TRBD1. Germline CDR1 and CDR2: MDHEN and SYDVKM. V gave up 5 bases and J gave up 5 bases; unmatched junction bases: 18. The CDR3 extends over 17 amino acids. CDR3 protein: CASSTRTGLRAGDEQYF. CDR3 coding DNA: TGTGCCAGCAGTACACGGACAGGACTCCGGGCTGGGGACGAGCAGTACTTC.

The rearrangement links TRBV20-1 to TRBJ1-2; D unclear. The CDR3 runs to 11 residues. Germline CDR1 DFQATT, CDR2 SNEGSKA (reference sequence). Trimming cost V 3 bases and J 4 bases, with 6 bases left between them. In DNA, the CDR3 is TGCAGTGCTAGTGGCAGCTATGGCTACACCTTC. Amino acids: CSASGSYGYTF.

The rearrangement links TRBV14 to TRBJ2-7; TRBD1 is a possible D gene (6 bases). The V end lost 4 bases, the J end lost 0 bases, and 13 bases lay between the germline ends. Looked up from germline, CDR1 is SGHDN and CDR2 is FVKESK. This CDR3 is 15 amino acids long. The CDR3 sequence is CASSPSGQSSYEQYF. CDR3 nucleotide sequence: TGTGCCAGCAGCCCAAGCGGACAGAGCTCCTACGAGCAGTACTTC.

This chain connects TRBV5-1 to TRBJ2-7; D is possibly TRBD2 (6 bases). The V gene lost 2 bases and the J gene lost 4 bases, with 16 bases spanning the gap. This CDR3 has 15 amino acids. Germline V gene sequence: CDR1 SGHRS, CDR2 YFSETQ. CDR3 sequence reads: CASSFDSSAGYEQYF. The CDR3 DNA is TGCGCCAGCAGCTTCGACAGTTCCGCGGGGTACGAGCAGTACTTC.

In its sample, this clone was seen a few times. Here the CDR3 reads CAWKAGLNTEAFF. As DNA, the CDR3 is TGTGCCTGGAAGGCAGGATTGAACACTGAAGCTTTCTTT. The genes are TRBV30 and TRBJ1-1, with unresolved D. CDR1 and CDR2 (germline): GTSNPN, SVGIG (reference sequence). CDR3 size: 13 residues. V was clipped by 4 bases and J by 0 bases, with 9 bases between them.

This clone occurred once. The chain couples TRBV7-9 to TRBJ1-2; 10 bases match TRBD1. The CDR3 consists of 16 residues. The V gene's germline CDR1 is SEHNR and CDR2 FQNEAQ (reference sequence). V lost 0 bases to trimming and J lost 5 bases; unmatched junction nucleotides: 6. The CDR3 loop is CASSLAGSGQGYGYTF. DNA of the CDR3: TGTGCCAGCAGCTTAGCAGGATCGGGACAGGGGTATGGCTACACCTTC. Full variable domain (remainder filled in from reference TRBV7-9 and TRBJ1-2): DTGVSQNPRHKITKRGQNVTFRCDPISEHNRLYWYRQTLGQGPEFLTYFQNEAQLEKSRLLSDRFSAERPKGSFSTLEIQRTEQGDSAMYLCASSLAGSGQGYGYTFGSGTRLTVV.